This T cell receptor (beta chain) emerged from a study of control samples from healthy donors and cancer patients. Measured with immunoSEQ multiplex PCR; TCRdb has only the in-frame clones, and not every one. The data hold 150,000 to 200,000 clones, with over 85% observed a single time. The CDR3 loop spans 13 amino acids. CDR1 is SNHLY, CDR2 FYNNEI, per germline. Trimming cost V 3 bases and J 3 bases, with 8 bases left between them. The sequence was obtained from a man younger than 40 in good health. The chain recombines TRBV2 with TRBJ1-1; a possible D gene is TRBD1 (5 bases). Sequencing input: blood. CDR3 loop: CASSEGRHTEAFF. DNA of the CDR3: TGTGCCAGCAGTGAGGGGCGGCACACTGAAGCTTTCTTT. The full variable domain, in which reference TRBV2 and TRBJ1-1 provide the parts outside the CDR3, is EPEVTQTPSHQVTQMGQEVILRCVPISNHLYFYWYRQILGQKVEFLVSFYNNEISEKSEIFDDQFSVERPDGSNFTLKIRSTKLEDSAMYFCASSEGRHTEAFFGQGTRLTVV.